This T cell receptor beta chain comes out of a study of cytomegalovirus exposure and HLA in healthy donors. Study-wide context: In an earlier analysis, around 100 million unique TCR beta sequences were found from 200 million or so T cells. Study observations and caveats: In a later analysis, donors in an Asian-associated ancestry cluster reportedly had fewer N-insertions in productive TCRs than the cohort mean.

About this clone itself: Its antigen is not known.

Each donor was nominally healthy when sampled (though unrecorded immune exposures were likely). The PCR had 60 Vbeta and 13 Jbeta primers. Only in-frame clones appear in the TCRdb table, and some are missing; sequencing was by immunoSEQ multiplex PCR. The sample yields about 190,000 clones, less than 85% seen once. Trimming stripped 0 bases from V and 5 bases from J, with 11 bases between. This CDR3 comprises 14 residues. Looked up from germline, CDR1 is SGHDT and CDR2 is YYEEEE. This chain connects TRBV5-6 to TRBJ2-5; tentatively, D is TRBD2 (6 bases). The sequence came from a man aged 25-40 years in good health and CMV-seropositive. Material for sequencing was PBMCs. CDR3 bases: TGTGCCAGCAGCTTGGTTGGGAGGCAGGAGACCCAGTACTTC. As protein: CASSLVGRQETQYF.